A selection of T cell receptor beta chains follows, all from one sample in a study of human T cells and chemical hapten exposure. In TCRdb, the RACE reads were re-called with MiXCR into one record per CDR3 protein. Among about 120,000 distinct CDR3 sequences, about an eighth were seen once, and the ten largest hold 0.8% to 1%. The sequences come from whole blood, collected in connection with sensitization to the hapten diphenylcyclopropenone (DPC). The source is a man between 18 and 35 years old with alopecia areata. Some clones in this sample may be carry-over from other donors' samples. Each CDR3 is given with its conserved first and last residue.

>TRBJ1-5|TRBV11-1
CASSGTGAPNQPQHF
>TRBJ2-3|TRBV19
CASSIDLWLAGKADTQYF
>TRBJ1-2|TRBV12-3/TRBV12-4
CASKIPAGAWGYTF
>TRBJ1-1|TRBV11-2
CASSPRGSGTEAFF
>TRBJ1-2|TRBV7-3
CASSLSPREGYTF
>TRBJ2-3|TRBV6-2/TRBV6-3
CASSYAEWDTQYF
>TRBJ2-5|TRBV27
CASSLLPGKQETQYF
>TRBJ2-1|TRBV24-1
CATSDLGDNEQFF
>TRBJ1-2|TRBV25-1
CASGTGSGYTF
>TRBJ1-5|TRBV19
CASSILGSNQPQHF
>TRBJ1-1|TRBV28
CASRIRQSTEAFF
>TRBJ1-2|TRBV5-1
CASSLAGVPSYTF
>TRBJ2-5|TRBV28
CATVGRVETQYF